The sample holds a few counts of the clone carrying this T cell receptor (beta chain). TCRdb re-called the RACE reads with MiXCR, one entry per CDR3 protein. Among about 93,000 distinct CDR3 sequences, about 8.5% were seen once, and the ten largest hold 2.6%. Noted time point: pre-sensitization, week 0. Described treatment: therapeutic diphenylcyclopropenone sensitization with weekly scalp DPC. These data belong to a study of human T cells and chemical hapten exposure. On the study more broadly: An area of 2 cm by about 2.2 cm on upper inner arm skin received 2% DPC for sensitization. Patients got weekly scalp diphenylcyclopropenone doses over the roughly 24-week study.

The CDR3 extends over 17 amino acids. This chain links TRBV21-1 with TRBJ1-5; the table's D call, TRBD1, has no DNA check behind it. TRBV21-1 is flagged as a pseudogene. This sequence was found in a man aged 35 to 55 with alopecia areata. Some clones in this sample may be carry-over from other donors' samples. The starting material was whole blood, obtained in connection with sensitization to the hapten diphenylcyclopropenone (DPC). The chain's CDR3 is CASSPRPRDVGNQPQHF. CDR3 DNA: TGTGCCAGCAGCCCCCGACCCCGGGACGTAGGCAACCAGCCCCAGCATTTT.